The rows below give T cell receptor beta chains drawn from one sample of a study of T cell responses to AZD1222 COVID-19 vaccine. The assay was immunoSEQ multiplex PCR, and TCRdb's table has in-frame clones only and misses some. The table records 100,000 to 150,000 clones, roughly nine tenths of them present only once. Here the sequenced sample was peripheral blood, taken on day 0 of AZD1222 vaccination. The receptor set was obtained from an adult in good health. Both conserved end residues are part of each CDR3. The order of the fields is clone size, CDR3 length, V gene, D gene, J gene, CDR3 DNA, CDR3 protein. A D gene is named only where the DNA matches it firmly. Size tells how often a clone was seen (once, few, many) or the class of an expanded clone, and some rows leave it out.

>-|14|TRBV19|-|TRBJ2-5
TGTGCCAGTAGTATAGAGGGGAGAGGGGAGACCCAGTACTTC
CASSIEGRGETQYF
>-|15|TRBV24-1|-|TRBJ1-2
TGTGCCACCAGTGCCTGGGACGGGGCTAACTATGGCTACACCTTC
CATSAWDGANYGYTF
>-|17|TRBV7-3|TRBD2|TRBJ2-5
TGTGCCAGCAGCTTAAGACGGCTAGCGGAGCTCCAAGAGACCCAGTACTTC
CASSLRRLAELQETQYF
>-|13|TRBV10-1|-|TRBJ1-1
TGCGCCAGCAGTGTTGGACAAGACACTGAAGCTTTCTTT
CASSVGQDTEAFF
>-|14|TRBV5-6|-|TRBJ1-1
TGTGCCAGCAGCTTGAACAGACGGAACACTGAAGCTTTCTTT
CASSLNRRNTEAFF
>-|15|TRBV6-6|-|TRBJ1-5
TGTGCCAGCAGGAGGGGAGACAGCATCAATCAGCCCCAGCATTTT
CASRRGDSINQPQHF
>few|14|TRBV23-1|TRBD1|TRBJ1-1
TGCGCCAGCAGTCAACCCGGGACAGGGGCGGAAGCTTTCTTT
CASSQPGTGAEAFF
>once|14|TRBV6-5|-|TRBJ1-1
TGTGCCAGCAGTTACAGGCAGAAGAACACTGAAGCTTTCTTT
CASSYRQKNTEAFF
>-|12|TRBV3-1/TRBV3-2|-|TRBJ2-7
TGTGCCAGCAGCCAAGCTGAGAACGAGCAGTACTTC
CASSQAENEQYF
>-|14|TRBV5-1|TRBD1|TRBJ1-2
TGCGCCAGCAGCGGCGGACAGGCTAACTATGGCTACACCTTC
CASSGGQANYGYTF
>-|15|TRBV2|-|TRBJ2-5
TGTGCCAGCACCTATTCCCCGGGACATGGGGAGACCCAGTACTTC
CASTYSPGHGETQYF
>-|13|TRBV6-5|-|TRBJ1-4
TGTGCCACCACACGCGGTTTCGGTGAAAAACTGTTTTTT
CATTRGFGEKLFF
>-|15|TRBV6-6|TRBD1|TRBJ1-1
TGTGCCAGCAGCCCCGCCGGGACAGGGGGCACTGAAGCTTTCTTT
CASSPAGTGGTEAFF
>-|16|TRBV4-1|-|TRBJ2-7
TGCGCCAGCAGCCAAGTTGCGGGACAGCCCACCTACGAGCAGTACTTC
CASSQVAGQPTYEQYF
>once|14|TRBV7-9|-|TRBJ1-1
TGTGCCAGCAGCTTTGTGCAGGGGAACACTGAAGCTTTCTTT
CASSFVQGNTEAFF
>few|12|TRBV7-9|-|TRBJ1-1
TGTGCCTGTCGGGGCAGGGGCACTGAAGCTTTCTTT
CACRGRGTEAFF
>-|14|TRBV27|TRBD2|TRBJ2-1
TGTGCCAGCAGTCGTCCCGGGGGGGTAAATGAGCAGTTCTTC
CASSRPGGVNEQFF
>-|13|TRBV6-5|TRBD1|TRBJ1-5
TGTGCCAGCAGTCTCCGACAGGGGCAGCCCCAGCATTTT
CASSLRQGQPQHF
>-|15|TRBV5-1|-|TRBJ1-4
TGCGCCAGCAGCTTGGTTGCCTTAGGGAGGGAAAAACTGTTTTTT
CASSLVALGREKLFF
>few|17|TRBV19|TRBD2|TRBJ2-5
TGTGCCAGTAGTATAGGTTTCCCTCGGGGGGGCCGGGAGACCCAGTACTTC
CASSIGFPRGGRETQYF
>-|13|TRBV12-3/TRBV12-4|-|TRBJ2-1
TGTGCCAGCAGCCCCCGTACGGCGAATGAGCAGTTCTTC
CASSPRTANEQFF
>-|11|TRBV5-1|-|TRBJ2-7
TGCGCCAGTGGAGCCGGCGCCGAGCAGTACTTC
CASGAGAEQYF
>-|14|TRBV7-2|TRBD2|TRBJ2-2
TGTGCCAGCAGCTCGCCCGGGGGGGTGGGGGAGCTGTTTTTT
CASSSPGGVGELFF
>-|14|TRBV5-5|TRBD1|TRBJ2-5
TGTGCCAGCAGCCGACAGGGGGCAGGGGAGACCCAGTACTTC
CASSRQGAGETQYF
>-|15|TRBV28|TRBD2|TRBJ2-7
TGTGCCAGCAGTTTACCGACTAGCGGGGGATACGAGCAGTACTTC
CASSLPTSGGYEQYF
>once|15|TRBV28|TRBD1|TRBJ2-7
TGTGCCAGCAGTCCACAAGGGACAGGGGGCTACGAGCAGTACTTC
CASSPQGTGGYEQYF
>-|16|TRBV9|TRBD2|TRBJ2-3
TGTGCCAGCAGCGTCTCTGGGACTAGCGGCACAGATACGCAGTATTTT
CASSVSGTSGTDTQYF
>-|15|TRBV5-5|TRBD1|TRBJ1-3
TGTGCCAGCAGGGACGGGACAGTCTCTGGAAACACCATATATTTT
CASRDGTVSGNTIYF
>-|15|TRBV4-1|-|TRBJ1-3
TGCGCCAGCAGCCAAGGATCCGGTGATGGAAACACCATATATTTT
CASSQGSGDGNTIYF
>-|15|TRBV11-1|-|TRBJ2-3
TGTGCCAGCAGCTTAGGGCTAGGGAGCACAGATACGCAGTATTTT
CASSLGLGSTDTQYF
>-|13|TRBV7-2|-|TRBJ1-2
TGTGCCAGCAGCTCGGGGCAAAACTATGGCTACACCTTC
CASSSGQNYGYTF
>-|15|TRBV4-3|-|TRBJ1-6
TGCGCCAGCAGCCAAGACCGAGGGGGTCGGTCACCCCTCCACTTT
CASSQDRGGRSPLHF
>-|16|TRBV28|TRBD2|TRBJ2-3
TGTGCCAGCAGTTCTATAGCGGGGGGGCCCTGGTTATCGCAGTATTTT
CASSSIAGGPWLSQYF
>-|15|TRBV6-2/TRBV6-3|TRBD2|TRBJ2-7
TGTGCCAGCAGTTCGGGACTAGTGGGGTCCTACGAGCAGTACTTC
CASSSGLVGSYEQYF
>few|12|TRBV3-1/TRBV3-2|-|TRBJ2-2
TGTGCCAGCAGCCAAGGGCAGTGGGAGCTGTTTTTT
CASSQGQWELFF
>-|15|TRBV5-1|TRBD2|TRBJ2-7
TGCGCCAGCAGCTCAGTGCCGGGACTAGGTAAAGAGCAGTACTTC
CASSSVPGLGKEQYF
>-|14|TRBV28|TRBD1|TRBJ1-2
TGTGCCAGCAGACGACAGGGTGGTAACTATGGCTACACCTTC
CASRRQGGNYGYTF
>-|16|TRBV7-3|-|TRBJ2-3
TGTGCCAGCAGCTTTGGGGCCGGAGGGGGAACAGATACGCAGTATTTT
CASSFGAGGGTDTQYF
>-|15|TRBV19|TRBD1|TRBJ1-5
TGTGCCAGTAGTCAAGACAGGGTGGACAATCAGCCCCAGCATTTT
CASSQDRVDNQPQHF
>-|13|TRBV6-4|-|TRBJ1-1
TGTGCCAGCAAAAGGACAGTGAACACTGAAGCTTTCTTT
CASKRTVNTEAFF
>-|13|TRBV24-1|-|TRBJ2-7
TGTGCCACCAGTGATCCCCTTGAATACGAGCAGTACTTC
CATSDPLEYEQYF
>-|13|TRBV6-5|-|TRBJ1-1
TGTGCCAGCAGTTACTCGCCGGAAACTGAAGCTTTCTTT
CASSYSPETEAFF
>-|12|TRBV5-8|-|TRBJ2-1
TGTGCCAGCAGGGCACCGAACTACGAGCAGTTCTTC
CASRAPNYEQFF
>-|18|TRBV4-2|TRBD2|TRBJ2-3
TGTGCCAGCAGCCACGGGGTTGCGGGGGGTCCCCCCACAGATACGCAGTATTTT
CASSHGVAGGPPTDTQYF
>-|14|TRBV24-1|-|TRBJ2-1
TGTGCCACCAGTGATTTCTCGATAGTTGGTGAGCAGTTCTTC
CATSDFSIVGEQFF
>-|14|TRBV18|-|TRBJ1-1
TGTGCCAGCTCACCAGGGGGGGGCAACACTGAAGCTTTCTTT
CASSPGGGNTEAFF
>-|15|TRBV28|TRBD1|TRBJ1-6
TGTGCCAGCAGTGGGACAGGGGTGGCCTCTTCACCCCTCCACTTT
CASSGTGVASSPLHF
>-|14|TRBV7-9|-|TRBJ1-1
TGTGCCAGCAGCTTGGAAGGGTCGATCACTGAAGCTTTCTTT
CASSLEGSITEAFF
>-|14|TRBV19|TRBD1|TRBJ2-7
TGTGCCAGTAGTCGGACAGGGAGCTCCTACGAGCAGTACTTC
CASSRTGSSYEQYF
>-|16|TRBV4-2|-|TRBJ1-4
TGTGCCAGCAGCTCTCCCCGCAGGGGAAAGCGGGAAAAACTGTTTTTT
CASSSPRRGKREKLFF
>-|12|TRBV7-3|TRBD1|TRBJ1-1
TGTGCCAGCAGCTTCGGACAGGGTGAAGCTTTCTTT
CASSFGQGEAFF
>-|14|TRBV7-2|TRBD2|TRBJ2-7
TGTGCCAGCAGCCGCACAGCGGGGGACTACGAGCAGTACTTC
CASSRTAGDYEQYF
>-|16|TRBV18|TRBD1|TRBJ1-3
TGTGCCAGCTCCCCACCGGGACAGGGGACCGGAAACACCATATATTTT
CASSPPGQGTGNTIYF
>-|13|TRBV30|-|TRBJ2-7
TGTGCCTGGACTCCCGGGGGAAACTACGAGCAGTACTTC
CAWTPGGNYEQYF
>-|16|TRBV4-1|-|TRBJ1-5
TGCGCCAGCAGCCAACCAGGACTGGGAGGGAATCAGCCCCAGCATTTT
CASSQPGLGGNQPQHF
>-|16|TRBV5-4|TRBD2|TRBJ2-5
TGTGCCAGCAGCTTTGCATTAGCGGGGGTGGGGGAGACCCAGTACTTC
CASSFALAGVGETQYF
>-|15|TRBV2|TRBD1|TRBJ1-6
TGTGCCAGCAGGGACAGGGATGGGTATAATTCACCCCTCCACTTT
CASRDRDGYNSPLHF
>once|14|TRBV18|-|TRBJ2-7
TGTGCCAGCTCACCACCGAGCCAGACCTACGAGCAGTACTTC
CASSPPSQTYEQYF
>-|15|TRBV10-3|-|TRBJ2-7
TGTGCCATCAGTGAGTCGAATCAGGGGAGCTACGAGCAGTACTTC
CAISESNQGSYEQYF